This TCR beta chain appears in the sequencing data of a study of T-cell reconstitution after alpha-beta-depleted transplantation in children. J lost 1 base, V lost 0 bases, and 2 bases had no gene match. The CDR3 consists of 15 residues. CDR1 is SGHRS and CDR2 is YFSETQ in the germline V gene. Construction of the TCRbeta library involved unique molecular identifiers. Each CDR3 protein is one row after TCRdb ran MiXCR on the PCR reads. The table has about 340,000 distinct CDR3 sequences, about a tenth seen once. This chain links TRBV5-1 with TRBJ2-7; 9 bases line up with TRBD1. This TCR came from a human donor who donated a stem cell graft to a child with acute lymphoblastic leukemia. The material sequenced was PBMCs from the stem cell graft donor, taken from the stem cell graft. The CDR3 here is CASSLVQGASYEQYF. The CDR3, as DNA: TGCGCCAGCAGCTTGGTACAGGGGGCGTCCTACGAGCAGTACTTC.